Reported below is one TCR beta chain. Its antigen is still unknown. This specimen comes from a study of shared clonotypes between healthy human individuals. Study results and caveats: It was the non-shared clonotypes that had lower generation probabilities than clonotypes shared by all four donors. Generally, estimated richness proved larger in naive subsets than it did in memory subsets. At large depth, rarefaction still showed sorted-subset sequencing to be incomplete.

The repertoire was sequenced with immunoSEQ multiplex PCR; TCRdb's copy has only in-frame clones and lacks some. Of roughly 680,000 clones listed, over 60% are singletons. The V gene's germline CDR1 is KGHSH and CDR2 LQKENI. With 2 bases removed from V and 1 base from J, the gap between germline ends came to 5 bases. The CDR3 length is 13 residues. The chain recombines TRBV18 with TRBJ1-1; D call uncertain. The TCR comes from a woman aged 25 to 39 in good health. The sample comprised memory CD4+ T cells sorted from blood. Subset defined: CD45RA-negative fraction. The CDR3 DNA reads as TGTGCCAGCTCACCAATGGAGAACACTGAAGCTTTCTTT. This translates into CASSPMENTEAFF.